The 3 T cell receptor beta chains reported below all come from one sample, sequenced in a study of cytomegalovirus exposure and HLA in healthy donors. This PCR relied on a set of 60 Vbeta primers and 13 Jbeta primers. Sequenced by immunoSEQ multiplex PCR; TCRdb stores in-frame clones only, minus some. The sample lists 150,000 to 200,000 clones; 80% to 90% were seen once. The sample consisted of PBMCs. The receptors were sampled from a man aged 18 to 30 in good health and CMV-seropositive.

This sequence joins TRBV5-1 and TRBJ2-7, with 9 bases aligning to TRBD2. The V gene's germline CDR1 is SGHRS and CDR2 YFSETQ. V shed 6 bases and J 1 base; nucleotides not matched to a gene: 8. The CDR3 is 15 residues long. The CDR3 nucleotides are TGCGCCAGCAACCCTGGGGCGGGGGGGTCCTACGAGCAGTACTTC. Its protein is CASNPGAGGSYEQYF.

The CDR3 here is CASSSDTSQPTTEAFF. The CDR3 bases are TGTGCCAGCAGCTCCGACACCTCGCAGCCGACCACTGAAGCTTTCTTT. V and J are TRBV13 and TRBJ1-1; D gene ambiguous. Looked up from germline, CDR1 is PRHDT and CDR2 is FYEKMQ (reference sequence). The CDR3 spans 16 residues. Deletions cut 4 bases from V and 4 bases from J, with 19 bases between. The full variable domain, its missing parts supplied by reference TRBV13 and TRBJ1-1, is AAGVIQSPRHLIKEKRETATLKCYPIPRHDTVYWYQQGPGQDPQFLISFYEKMQSDKGSIPDRFSAQQFSDYHSELNMSSLELGDSALYFCASSSDTSQPTTEAFFGQGTRLTVV.

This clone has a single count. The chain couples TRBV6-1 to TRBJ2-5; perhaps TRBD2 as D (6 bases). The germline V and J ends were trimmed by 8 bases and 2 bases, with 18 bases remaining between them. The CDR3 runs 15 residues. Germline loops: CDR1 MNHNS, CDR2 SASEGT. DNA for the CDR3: TGTGCCAGCCGTTTTCAAACTAGCTCACAAGAGACCCAGTACTTC. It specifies CASRFQTSSQETQYF.